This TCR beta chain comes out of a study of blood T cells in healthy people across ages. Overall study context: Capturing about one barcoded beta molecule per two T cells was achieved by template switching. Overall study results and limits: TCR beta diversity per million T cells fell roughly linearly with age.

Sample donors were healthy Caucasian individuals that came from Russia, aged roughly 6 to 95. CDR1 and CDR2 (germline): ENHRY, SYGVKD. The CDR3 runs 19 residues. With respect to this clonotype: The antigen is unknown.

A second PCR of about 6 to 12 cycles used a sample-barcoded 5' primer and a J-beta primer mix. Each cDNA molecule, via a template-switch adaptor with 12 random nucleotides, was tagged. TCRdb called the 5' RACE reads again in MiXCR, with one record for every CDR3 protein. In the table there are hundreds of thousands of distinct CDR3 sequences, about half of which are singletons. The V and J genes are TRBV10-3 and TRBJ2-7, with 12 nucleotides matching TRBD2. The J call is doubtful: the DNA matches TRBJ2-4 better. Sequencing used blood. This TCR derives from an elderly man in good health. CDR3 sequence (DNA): TGTGCCATCAGTGAGCCGCGGCGGGCTAGCGGGAGGGGTGAAAACATTCAGTACTTC. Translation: CAISEPRRASGRGENIQYF.